Detailed here is one TCR beta chain. The target of this receptor is not known. Per-base qualities were not stored, and no clone one base away is much larger. TCRbeta CDR3 regions were amplified from genomic DNA using the immunoSEQ Assay, a bias-controlled multiplex PCR. The study's processing was this. Within the assay, amplification of reference gene primers was used to estimate how many nucleated cells each sample contained. To quantify the absolute abundance of each unique TCRbeta CDR3 rearrangement, sequence reads were collapsed and filtered. Productive Simpson clonality was computed per sample as the square root of Simpson's diversity index over productive rearrangements. TCRdb retrieved this table from immuneACCESS and kept in-frame rearrangements only. Not all clones are present; in checked studies, unresolved V genes account for under half, and no reason is known for the remainder. V and J calls and clone size are as listed in that table; D and trimming were resolved from the DNA. The sample table shows under 200,000 clones, and roughly 81% are seen once. Clones ranked in the top ten supply under 7% of the sample.

The sample comes from a study of blood T cell repertoires in COVID-19 (dated by TCRdb to 2019 to 2021). Study-wide context: Samples from collaborators originated in the United States, Italy and Spain and spanned both the acute and convalescent phases of COVID-19. The repertoires were released in a freely available public database intended as a resource for research on the immune response to SARS-CoV-2. The samples were drawn from the first 160 participants of the ongoing ImmuneRACE study and from 950 to 1,500 subjects provided by 6 global collaborators. The sample metadata nearly always contained a de-identified subject ID, COVID-19 status, age in years and sex. The dataset comprised deeply sampled blood TCRbeta repertoires from subjects exposed to, actively infected with, or recovered from COVID-19. The prospective study material was composed of cDNA or gDNA derived from T cells, B-cell-depleted T cells, or PBMCs. Where HLA class I and class II types were available, the types were taken from metadata supplied by the sample provider, not from assay-based typing. What the work shows at the level of the full study, not this receptor alone: The amount of clinical and demographic metadata varied by source and participant and was provided uncurated.

Spanning cysteine to phenylalanine, the CDR3 consists of 15 amino acids. CDR3 DNA only is kept here, 45 bases in frame from base 1. From a lookup of the germline V gene, CDR1 and CDR2 are MDHEN and SYDVKM. V is cut by 4 bases and J by 5 bases, and the space between the germline ends is 17 bases. One collaborating source in Seattle enrolled patients while the patients were actively infected and followed the patients over time throughout the course of disease. Whole blood was collected in K2EDTA tubes by collaborating institutions according to the institutions' own protocols. Collaborator samples were shipped for TCRbeta analysis as frozen whole blood, isolated PBMCs, or DNA extracted from either sample type.

The source is a woman aged 45 to 65 with COVID-19, enrolled during active disease. Sequenced sample: peripheral blood. The sequence links TRBV28 to TRBJ1-2, with a weak D call of TRBD1 (6 bases match). Here the CDR3 is given as CASSSWEGRGYGYTF. The DNA is as follows: TGTGCCAGCAGTTCCTGGGAGGGCAGGGGTTATGGCTACACCTTC.